These 23 T cell receptor beta chains share one sample of origin, sequenced in a study of a mutant IDH1 vaccine in newly diagnosed glioma. This table comes from immunoSEQ multiplex PCR, and its TCRdb copy is limited to in-frame clones, with some not included. The sample consists of some 54,000 clones, about 91% of them appearing once. Their specific antigens are unknown. The time point was: week 11, during vaccination. It was 300 ug of mutant IDH1 20-mer peptide that made up each vaccine dose, given with topical imiquimod. This specimen was PBMCs, taken from a glioma patient whose treatment included an IDH1 peptide vaccine. The receptor set was obtained from a man between 45 and 60 years old with glioma.

This chain uses TRBV5-6 with TRBJ2-7; 7 nucleotides line up with TRBD2. V was clipped by 4 bases and J by 2 bases; unmatched bases: 6. The germline CDR1 and CDR2 sequences are SGHDT and YYEEEE. The CDR3 sequence is 14 residues long. The CDR3 DNA is TGTGCCAGCAGCCAAGGCGGGGGAGCCTACGAGCAGTACTTC. Translating it yields CASSQGGGAYEQYF.

The chain couples TRBV21-1 to TRBJ2-1; the D call TRBD2 from the table was never checked on the DNA. TRBV21-1 represents a pseudogene. This CDR3 comprises 20 residues. In nucleotides, the CDR3 is TGTGCCATGGGGATCTACATCGTGGGAGGGACCCAGAGCTCCTACAATGAGCAGTTCTTC. Translated: CAMGIYIVGGTQSSYNEQFF.

The V call is TRBV6-1, the J call TRBJ2-1; D is perhaps TRBD1 (5 bases). Germline-derived CDR1 and CDR2 are MNHNS and SASEGT. This CDR3 has 13 amino acids. Trimming removed 6 bases from V and 5 bases from J, with 11 bases in between. The CDR3 coding sequence is TGTGCCAGCAGCCAGCTGGACAACAATGAGCAGTTCTTC. It codes for CASSQLDNNEQFF.

This chain joins TRBV15 and TRBJ1-5; D unclear. Trimming took 3 bases from V and 3 from J, leaving 12 bases between them. This CDR3 has 15 amino acids. Germline V gene data show CDR1 as LNHNV and CDR2 as YYDKDF (reference sequence). The CDR3, as DNA: TGTGCCACCAGCAGTGGGGTCAGTATCAATCAGCCCCAGCATTTT. Encoded protein: CATSSGVSINQPQHF.

This chain uses TRBV5-1 with TRBJ2-3; D call uncertain. V was trimmed by 1 base and J by 5 bases, leaving 2 bases between them. CDR1 and CDR2 from the germline V gene are SGHRS and YFSETQ. The CDR3 extends over 11 amino acids. This chain's CDR3 is CASSLKDTQYF. DNA of the CDR3: TGCGCCAGCAGCTTGAAAGATACGCAGTATTTT. Based on the CDR3 plus reference TRBV5-1 and TRBJ2-3, the full variable domain is KAGVTQTPRYLIKTRGQQVTLSCSPISGHRSVSWYQQTPGQGLQFLFEYFSETQRNKGNFPGRFSGRQFSNSRSEMNVSTLELGDSALYLCASSLKDTQYFGPGTRLTVL.

This clone was recorded once. The rearrangement links TRBV11-1 to TRBJ2-7; no definite D call. V lost 2 bases to trimming and J lost 5 bases, with 19 bases between them. In germline, CDR1 is SGHAT, CDR2 FQDESV (reference sequence). The CDR3 loop spans 16 amino acids. CDR3 in DNA: TGTGCCAGCAGCTTAACTGAACAAGTTTTCAAAAACGAGCAGTACTTC. It specifies CASSLTEQVFKNEQYF.

The V and J genes are TRBV7-2 and TRBJ2-1; D is uncertain. This CDR3 has 13 amino acids. Germline CDR1 SGHTA, CDR2 FQGNSA. V was trimmed by 1 base and J by 5 bases, leaving 6 bases between them. CDR3 protein: CASSLDRDNEQFF. In nucleotides, the CDR3 is TGTGCCAGCAGCTTAGACAGAGACAATGAGCAGTTCTTC.

This clone showed up just once. This chain uses TRBV6-5 with TRBJ1-6; D is ambiguous. V shed 6 bases and J shed 6 bases, with 9 bases lying between them. This CDR3 is built from 13 residues. Germline V CDR1 and CDR2: MNHEY, SVGAGI. CDR3 nucleotide sequence: TGTGCCAGCAGGAGGGTTGGTAATTCACCCCTCCACTTT. As protein: CASRRVGNSPLHF.

The chain joins TRBV9 to TRBJ1-2; 9 bases are a match to TRBD1. Germline assignment: CDR1 SGDLS and CDR2 YYNGEE. The CDR3 covers 18 residues. Germline trimming cut 0 bases from V and 6 bases from J; bases unmatched to any gene: 15. The CDR3 nucleotides are TGTGCCAGCAGCGTAGCTGGGGGACAGGGTATCCTGTATGATGGCTACACCTTC. Translating gives CASSVAGGQGILYDGYTF.

The rearrangement links TRBV2 to TRBJ2-7; D ambiguous. Trimming cost V 6 bases and J 6 bases, with 15 bases left between them. CDR1 is SNHLY, CDR2 FYNNEI, per germline. The CDR3 runs to 13 residues. CDR3 protein: CASRARFGLEQYF. Here the CDR3 DNA reads TGTGCCAGCAGGGCCCGGTTCGGGCTCGAGCAGTACTTC.

The chain carries TRBV4-2 and TRBJ1-4; D perhaps matches TRBD1 (6 bases). V lost 0 bases and J lost 5, with 10 bases in between. Germline V gives CDR1 LGHNA, CDR2 YNFKEQ. The CDR3 length is 15 residues. The CDR3 loop is CASSQDGQLNEKLFF. The CDR3 bases are TGTGCCAGCAGCCAAGACGGACAGTTGAATGAAAAACTGTTTTTT.

This clone has only one observation. The V and J genes are TRBV30 and TRBJ1-2; the match to TRBD1 covers 7 bases. Germline loops: CDR1 GTSNPN, CDR2 SVGIG (reference sequence). CDR3 length: 12 amino acids. The junction had 5 bases not matched to a gene; V was cut back by 4 bases and J by 6 bases. The CDR3 reads CAWKTGYHGYTF. Written as DNA, the CDR3 is TGTGCCTGGAAGACAGGGTATCATGGCTACACCTTC.

This clone was recorded only once. The V gene is TRBV4-3, the J gene TRBJ2-1, with 7 positions matching TRBD2. The germline V gene has CDR1 LGHNA and CDR2 YSLEER. The CDR3 contains 16 residues. V shed 0 bases and J 2 bases; nucleotides not matched to a gene: 4. The CDR3 DNA reads as TGCGCCAGCAGCCAAGAGTTTGCGGGGGCCTACAATGAGCAGTTCTTC. Amino acids: CASSQEFAGAYNEQFF.

CDR3 region: CASSLVGGEQETQYF. Here the CDR3 DNA reads TGTGCCAGCAGCTTAGTAGGTGGGGAACAAGAGACCCAGTACTTC. The V gene is TRBV7-2, the J gene TRBJ2-5; D not certain. Germline V CDR1 and CDR2: SGHTA, FQGNSA. This CDR3 spans 15 amino acids. V was clipped by 1 base and J by 2 bases, with 11 bases between them.

The chain uses TRBV14 and TRBJ2-3, with D hard to call. Germline V gene lookup returns CDR1 SGHDN and CDR2 FVKESK. V lost 3 bases to trimming and J lost 2 bases, with 3 bases between them. The length of the CDR3 is 12 residues. The CDR3 here is CASSQITDTQYF. The CDR3 bases are TGTGCCAGCAGCCAGATCACAGATACGCAGTATTTT.

The rearrangement links TRBV5-4 to TRBJ1-6, with TRBD1 matching over 7 bases. V trimming: 0 bases; J trimming: 6 bases; junction bases outside the gene matches: 3. The CDR3 runs 15 residues. From germline, CDR1 is SGHNT and CDR2 YYREEE (reference sequence). CDR3 sequence: CASSLGGTVNSPLHF. In DNA, the CDR3 is TGTGCCAGCAGCTTGGGTGGGACAGTTAATTCACCCCTCCACTTT. Using reference TRBV5-4 and TRBJ1-6 for the parts outside the CDR3, the full variable domain is ETGVTQSPTHLIKTRGQQVTLRCSSQSGHNTVSWYQQALGQGPQFIFQYYREEENGRGNFPPRFSGLQFPNYSSELNVNALELDDSALYLCASSLGGTVNSPLHFGNGTRLTVT.

The chain couples TRBV18 to TRBJ2-3; D not resolved. The V gene lost 8 bases and the J gene lost 2 bases, with 5 bases spanning the gap. Germline V CDR1 and CDR2: KGHSH, LQKENI. The CDR3 loop spans 11 amino acids. The CDR3 region has the DNA TGTGCCAGCACGACCACAGATACGCAGTATTTT. Translation: CASTTTDTQYF.

In this sample, this clone turned up a few times. This rearrangement joins TRBV10-2 to TRBJ1-5, with TRBD1 as a possible D gene (6 bases). Per the germline V gene, CDR1 is WSHSY and CDR2 is SAAADI. The CDR3 is 13 amino acids. V was trimmed by 4 bases and J by 4 bases, leaving 8 bases between them. The CDR3 protein is CASSARGNQPQHF. The CDR3 coding sequence is TGCGCCAGCAGTGCGAGGGGGAATCAGCCCCAGCATTTT.

The chain employs TRBV2 and TRBJ2-7; D assignment may be TRBD1 or TRBD2 (5 bases each). Germline CDR1 is SNHLY and CDR2 is FYNNEI. V dropped 6 bases and J dropped 2 bases, with 11 bases sitting between them. The CDR3 is 13 residues long. In nucleotides, the CDR3 is TGTGCCAGCAGCAGGGACGGTGCCTACGAGCAGTACTTC. As protein: CASSRDGAYEQYF.

The chain recombines TRBV6-1 with TRBJ2-7, with TRBD1 identical over 7 bases. The CDR3 runs 13 residues. The junction had 8 bases not matched to a gene; V was cut back by 6 bases and J by 6 bases. Germline V gene lookup returns CDR1 MNHNS and CDR2 SASEGT. The CDR3 bases are TGTGCCAGCAGCGGACAGGCATTGAGCGAGCAGTACTTC. Amino acids: CASSGQALSEQYF.

The chain links TRBV2 to TRBJ2-7, with D possibly TRBD1 on 5 matching bases. Germline CDR1 and CDR2: SNHLY and FYNNEI. The CDR3 extends over 12 amino acids. Between the trimmed V and J ends, which lost 5 bases and 6 bases, there was a span of 11 bases. CDR3 in DNA: TGTGCCAGCAGTTCCCCAGGGTTCGAGCAGTACTTC. Translating it yields CASSSPGFEQYF.

This clone has only one observation. The chain joins TRBV11-2 to TRBJ2-3; unclear D gene. This CDR3 has 16 residues. Germline values: CDR1 SGHAT, CDR2 FQNNGV. The V gene lost 5 bases and the J gene lost 2 bases, with 17 bases spanning the gap. The CDR3 reads CASSPLGRPHTDTQYF. CDR3 coding DNA: TGTGCCAGCAGCCCTCTAGGGCGGCCTCACACAGATACGCAGTATTTT.

V is TRBV25-1 and J is TRBJ2-5, with D perhaps matching TRBD2 (5 bases). Per germline, CDR1 MGHDK and CDR2 SYGVNS. The CDR3 loop spans 13 amino acids. V was shortened by 3 bases and J by 4 bases, with 9 bases between the two germline ends. The CDR3 DNA reads as TGTGCCAGCAGTGAGTGGAGGACAGAGACCCAGTACTTC. Its translation is CASSEWRTETQYF.